This T cell receptor (beta chain) was recorded in a study of blood T cell dynamics during melanoma immunotherapy. A note on this clone: Its antigen is still unknown.

Libraries were prepared by immunoSEQ multiplex PCR; TCRdb keeps only in-frame clonotypes and omits some of them. Of 5,500 to 9,000 clones listed, roughly 77% are singletons. The time point denotes: week 3, after first cycle of checkpoint inhibitor. Study-level points and caveats: At W3, later disease-control patients showed bifurcated PBMC repertoire changes, unlike progressors.

Looked up from germline, CDR1 is SGHVS and CDR2 is FQNEAQ. Trimming pared 2 bases from V and 5 bases from J, leaving 10 bases between. This CDR3 comprises 13 residues. The TCR originated in a human donor with melanoma. The material was blood, obtained from a patient treated with checkpoint blockade. The V gene is TRBV7-8, the J gene TRBJ2-7; tentative D call: TRBD2 (5 bases). CDR3 nucleotides: TGTGCCAGCAGCTTAAAAGGAGGTCACGAGCAGTACTTC. Its protein product is CASSLKGGHEQYF.